Below, one TCR beta chain is given with its context. Its specificity is unknown. Healthy donors had no documented immune events, such as infections, while sampled. These data originate in a study of identifying expanded T cells in peripheral blood. The repertoire was sequenced with immunoSEQ multiplex PCR; TCRdb's copy has only in-frame clones and lacks some. The sample has about 100,000 clones, approximately 88% seen once; the top ten hold about 18%. Study conclusions and caveats: Clone count variance between two-week samples rose with total template count. Technical replicates showed around 1.1 changed clones; roughly two weeks 15 to 20; four weeks 19.

The CDR3 is 14 residues long. The germline V and J ends were trimmed by 2 bases and 2 bases, with 6 bases remaining between them. Germline assignment: CDR1 ENHRY and CDR2 SYGVKD. This clonotype was obtained from a person aged 18 to 70 in good health. The rearrangement links TRBV10-3 to TRBJ1-4, with unresolved D. Sequenced: blood. CDR3 coding DNA: TGTGCCATCAGTGAGGCCGTGACTAATGAAAAACTGTTTTTT. It is translated as CAISEAVTNEKLFF.